This is a list of T cell receptor beta chains from one sample in a study of Graves' ophthalmopathy and Graves' hyperthyroidism. TCRdb redid the calling of the multiplex PCR reads with MiXCR, one entry per CDR3 protein. This sample has 650,000 to 900,000 distinct CDR3 sequences, with around 40% found just once. The sample taken for sequencing was peripheral blood. These TCRs come from an adult man with Graves' ophthalmopathy. CDR3s include the opening cysteine and the closing phenylalanine or tryptophan. The D gene is left open where the match is weak. Size values are once, few and many counts, or a class for expanded clones, and some rows have none.

d_gene,abundance,v_gene,j_gene,CDR3nt,CDR3aa
TRBD1,-,TRBV10-3,TRBJ2-7,TGTGCCATCAGTGGGAGGGCGGGACAGGGCTACGAGCAGTACTTC,CAISGRAGQGYEQYF
-,many,TRBV10-2,TRBJ1-4,TGCGCCAGCCGACGCTACAGAGCAACTAATGAAAAACTGTTTTTT,CASRRYRATNEKLFF
TRBD1,many,TRBV7-9,TRBJ2-7,TGTGCCAGCAGCCATCGGGACAGCACCTCCTACGAGCAGTACTTC,CASSHRDSTSYEQYF
-,many,TRBV2,TRBJ1-5,TGTGCCAGCAGTGCCAGGACGGGAAATCAGCCCCAGCATTTT,CASSARTGNQPQHF
-,few,TRBV11-2,TRBJ2-7,TGTGCCAGCAGCCCCGGGGCAGGGAACCACGAGCAGTACTTC,CASSPGAGNHEQYF
-,-,TRBV25-1,TRBJ2-2,TGTGCCAGCCTGAGGGGGAGAGGGGCCGGGGAGCTGTTTTTT,CASLRGRGAGELFF
-,once,TRBV25-1,TRBJ2-2,TGTGCCAGCACCCCAGGGGGGGCGCGGACCGGGGAGCTGTTTTTT,CASTPGGARTGELFF
-,-,TRBV5-5,TRBJ2-7,TGTGCCAGCAGTCCCGTTGGGGGCGTTCGGGCGACCTACGAGCAGTACTTC,CASSPVGGVRATYEQYF
-,-,TRBV7-7,TRBJ2-5,TGTGCCAGCAGCCAAGCTCCCGGGTATCAAGAGACCCAGTACTTC,CASSQAPGYQETQYF
-,-,TRBV30,TRBJ2-7,TGTGCCTGGGCCAGCTCCTACGAGCAGTACTTC,CAWASSYEQYF
TRBD1,few,TRBV7-9,TRBJ2-7,TGTGCCAGCAGCTCATGGACAGGGGGCCTCTACGAGCAGTACTTC,CASSSWTGGLYEQYF
TRBD2,-,TRBV25-1,TRBJ2-5,TGTGCCAGCAGCGAGGGACTAGCGGGGGGAGAGACCCAGTACTTC,CASSEGLAGGETQYF
TRBD1,-,TRBV5-1,TRBJ1-1,TGCGCCAGCAGCAACCAGGGGGCCACTGAAGCTTTCTTT,CASSNQGATEAFF
-,many,TRBV7-8,TRBJ1-5,TGTGCCAGCAGCGACGCAGGGGTCGGCAATCAGCCCCAGCATTTT,CASSDAGVGNQPQHF
-,once,TRBV7-6,TRBJ2-7,TGTGCCGCACGGACGAATACGGGGGAGCAGTACTTC,CAARTNTGEQYF
TRBD1,many,TRBV10-3,TRBJ1-6,TGTGCCATCAGTGAAATGACAGGGGTTAATTCACCCCTCCACTTT,CAISEMTGVNSPLHF
-,-,TRBV25-1,TRBJ2-3,TGTGCCAGCGGAGAGGGTAGCGGTCCCGCAGATACGCAGTATTTT,CASGEGSGPADTQYF
TRBD2,-,TRBV7-3,TRBJ2-5,TGTGCCAGCAGCCCTACACCGCCACTAGCGGGAGTACGGGAGACCCAGCACTTC,CASSPTPPLAGVRETQHF
-,-,TRBV7-2,TRBJ2-7,TGTGCCAGCAGCTCCCGGACCGAAATTGCCTTCTACGAGCAGTACTTC,CASSSRTEIAFYEQYF
-,-,TRBV12-3/TRBV12-4,TRBJ2-5,TGTGCCAGCAGTTTAGGGGTTGGGGCTCAAGAGACCCAGTACTTC,CASSLGVGAQETQYF
-,-,TRBV2,TRBJ1-6,TGTGCCAGCAGTGGGACCTTGGGGTCACCCCTCCACTTT,CASSGTLGSPLHF
TRBD1,-,TRBV11-3,TRBJ1-2,TGTGCCAGCAGTAGGGACAGGGCGACCGACTATGGCTACACCTTC,CASSRDRATDYGYTF
-,many,TRBV7-9,TRBJ1-5,TGTGCCAGCAACCAGGGAACGGACCAGCCCCAGCATTTT,CASNQGTDQPQHF
TRBD2,few,TRBV6-5,TRBJ2-5,TGTGCCAGCGCCTCGACTAGCGGGGGGGCCAGCCGAGAGACCCAGTACTTC,CASASTSGGASRETQYF
TRBD1,-,TRBV5-6,TRBJ2-2,TGTGCCAGCACCAAGACAGGGCCTAGCGGGGAGCTGTTTTTT,CASTKTGPSGELFF
-,many,TRBV19,TRBJ1-5,TGTGCCAGTAGTGTCTCGAGAGTTTCTCAGCCCCAGCATTTT,CASSVSRVSQPQHF
TRBD1,-,TRBV5-4,TRBJ1-1,TGTGCCAGTAGTGGATACAGGGGGAGGAACACTGAAGCTTTCTTT,CASSGYRGRNTEAFF
TRBD2,few,TRBV11-3,TRBJ2-5,TGTGCCAGCAGCCGGACTAGCGTGCAAGAGACCCAGTACTTC,CASSRTSVQETQYF
-,-,TRBV25-1,TRBJ2-2,TGTGCCAGCAGTGCTCGACAGGGAGGCGGGGAGCTGTTTTTT,CASSARQGGGELFF
-,few,TRBV6-5,TRBJ1-1,TGTGCCAGCAAGCTTTTAGGGGTGGCTGAAGCTTTCTTT,CASKLLGVAEAFF
-,-,TRBV7-3,TRBJ1-3,TGTGCCAGCAGCTTAGAGGTAGGGGCGTCTGGAAACACCATATATTTT,CASSLEVGASGNTIYF
-,-,TRBV20-1,TRBJ1-2,TGCAGTGCTAGAGGCCTGGGACCGAACTATGGCTACACCTTC,CSARGLGPNYGYTF
TRBD1,few,TRBV7-2,TRBJ2-7,TGTGCCAGCAGTCCTCGACAGGGTGAGGTGTACGAGCAGTACTTC,CASSPRQGEVYEQYF
TRBD1,many,TRBV15,TRBJ1-4,TGTGCCACCAGCAGGACAGGGAATGAAAAACTGTTTTTT,CATSRTGNEKLFF
-,few,TRBV7-9,TRBJ1-1,TGTGCCAGCAGCTTGGCCCCGGGGGGGCGAGCTTTCTTT,CASSLAPGGRAFF
TRBD1,-,TRBV7-3,TRBJ1-6,TGTGCCAGCAGCGTTGCAGTCGGGACAGGGAATTCACCCCTCCACTTT,CASSVAVGTGNSPLHF
-,many,TRBV9,TRBJ2-7,TGTGCCAGCAGCGTCGACCTAGCGTCGAGCTCCTACGAGCAGTACTTC,CASSVDLASSSYEQYF
-,-,TRBV19,TRBJ2-7,TGTGCCAGTACCGAAACGGCAGGTTCCTACGAGCAGTACTTC,CASTETAGSYEQYF
-,-,TRBV4-3,TRBJ1-4,TGCGCCGGCAGCCTTTCGGGAGGTAATGAAAAACTGTTTTTT,CAGSLSGGNEKLFF
-,many,TRBV19,TRBJ1-5,TGTGCCAGTAGTATGGCAGGGTACAATCAGCCCCAGCATTTT,CASSMAGYNQPQHF
-,-,TRBV15,TRBJ1-4,TGTGCCACCAGCAGAAAAGGGATAACTAATGAAAAACTGTTTTTT,CATSRKGITNEKLFF